This passage covers 11 T cell receptor beta chains from one sample sequenced in a study of blood T cells in healthy people across ages. A second roughly 6 to 12 cycle PCR used barcoded and J-beta primers. TCRdb itself ran the 5' RACE reads through MiXCR, one entry per CDR3 protein. The sample lists nearly 1 million distinct CDR3 sequences; 45% to 60% were seen once. Input material: blood. The receptors were gathered from a woman aged 55-70 years in good health.

This clonotype was observed a handful of times. The chain couples TRBV20-1 to TRBJ2-5; 11 bases are shared with TRBD2. This CDR3 is 12 amino acids long. The V gene end was trimmed by 6 bases and the J gene end by 11 bases; junction bases not matched to a gene: 8. Germline loops: CDR1 DFQATT, CDR2 SNEGSKA (reference sequence). CDR3 sequence (DNA): TGCAGTGCCCCTTCTAGCGGGAGGTGGCAGTACTTC. Amino acids: CSAPSSGRWQYF.

This sequence joins TRBV6-6 and TRBJ1-5; tentative D call: TRBD1 (6 bases). This CDR3 spans 15 amino acids. Trimming shortened V by 9 bases and J by 1 base, and 16 bases separated the two germline ends. Germline V gene data show CDR1 as MNHNY and CDR2 as SVGAGI (reference sequence). The CDR3 coding sequence is TGTGCCAGTAAGATTAACAGGGACAGCAATCAGCCCCAGCATTTT. Its translation: CASKINRDSNQPQHF.

This chain links TRBV28 with TRBJ2-1; 13 bases align to TRBD2. The trim removed 3 bases at V and 5 bases at J, leaving 4 bases unmatched. The CDR3 totals 16 residues. Germline-derived CDR1 and CDR2 are MDHEN and SYDVKM. The CDR3 loop reads CASSLWTSGSDNEQFF. DNA for the CDR3: TGTGCCAGCAGTTTGTGGACTAGCGGGAGCGACAATGAGCAGTTCTTC.

V usage is TRBV20-1 and J usage is TRBJ1-2, with no clear D. Germline-derived CDR1 and CDR2 are DFQATT and SNEGSKA (reference sequence). V lost 6 bases, J lost 2 bases, and 13 bases lay in between. This CDR3 region has 13 residues. CDR3 DNA sequence: TGCAGTGCCCAAAAGGAAAAGAACTATGGCTACACCTTC. It is translated as CSAQKEKNYGYTF.

This chain links TRBV11-2 with TRBJ2-6; the D is unclear. Trimming removed 6 bases at V and 1 base at J, with 13 bases between. CDR3 size: 16 residues. Per the germline V gene, CDR1 is SGHAT and CDR2 is FQNNGV. The CDR3 sequence: CASSKILESGANVLTF. The CDR3 coding sequence is TGTGCCAGCAGTAAAATATTGGAATCTGGGGCCAACGTCCTGACTTTC.

This clonotype has more than one count but fewer than ten. V usage is TRBV29-1 and J usage is TRBJ2-7; possible D gene TRBD2, 6 bases. Germline lookup yields CDR1 SQVTM and CDR2 ANQGSEA. Trimming stripped 0 bases from V and 5 bases from J, with 14 bases between. The CDR3 runs 14 residues. Here the CDR3 DNA reads TGCAGCGTTGAAGATCGCGGCAGGAGGGACGAGCAGTACTTC. Protein: CSVEDRGRRDEQYF.

This clonotype was counted only a few times. V usage is TRBV28 and J usage is TRBJ1-5; D gene unclear. The CDR3 consists of 13 residues. The germline CDR1 and CDR2 sequences are MDHEN and SYDVKM. V was trimmed by 7 bases and J by 0 bases, leaving 7 bases between them. The CDR3 DNA reads TGTGCCAGCAAACCCCGTAGCAATCAGCCCCAGCATTTT. This sequence encodes CASKPRSNQPQHF.

V gene TRBV7-2 combines with J gene TRBJ2-1; 8 positions agree with TRBD2. The CDR3 consists of 14 residues. CDR1 SGHTA and CDR2 FQGNSA come from the germline V gene. V dropped 8 bases and J dropped 3; count of bases not matched to a gene: 6. The CDR3 here is CASCLSGIYNEQFF. CDR3 nucleotides: TGTGCCAGCTGCCTTAGCGGGATCTACAATGAGCAGTTCTTC.

This clonotype has only one observation. J is TRBJ1-2 and V is TRBV12-3 or TRBV12-4; no definite D call. V lost 5 bases and J 8 bases, leaving 12 bases between the germline ends. The CDR3 consists of 12 residues. The CDR3 DNA reads as TGTGCCAGCAGTCTTCGGACTGCGGGCTACACCTTC. This encodes CASSLRTAGYTF.

Of note for this clonotype: Relative to the germline gene, one junction end is altered; a read error may explain this. The genes are TRBV4-3 and TRBJ2-3; D is uncertain. Germline loops: CDR1 LGHNA, CDR2 YSLEER. This CDR3 is built from 16 residues. DNA for the CDR3: TGCGCCGGCAGCCAAGATCCCGGGCGCCCGGCGGATACGCAGTATTTT. This encodes CAGSQDPGRPADTQYF.

The chain couples TRBV10-3 to TRBJ1-2, with a weak D call TRBD1 (5 bases). This CDR3 is built from 13 residues. V gave up 6 bases and J gave up 10 bases, with 18 bases separating them. Germline loops: CDR1 ENHRY, CDR2 SYGVKD. CDR3 coding DNA: TGTGCCATCAGACCGACAGATAATGATGACTACACCTTC. Amino acids: CAIRPTDNDDYTF.